This TCR beta chain came from a study of immune reconstitution after stem cell transplant in scleroderma. In its sample, this clonotype is medium-sized (0.01 to 0.1%). CDR1 is MNHEY and CDR2 is SMNVEV in the germline V gene (reference sequence). There are 15 residues in the CDR3. V gave up 2 bases and J gave up 0 bases, with 10 bases separating them. TCRdb analysed the RT-PCR reads with MiXCR anew, one entry per CDR3 protein. Among approximately 720 distinct CDR3 sequences, less than 9% were seen once, and the ten largest hold roughly 25%. The chain carries TRBV27 and TRBJ1-2; D unresolved. This material was collected before or after autologous hematopoietic stem cell transplantation (not recorded which). The source of this sequence is a male donor with systemic sclerosis. CDR3 sequence (DNA): TGTGCCAGCAGTTTAAGGCTGGGAGCTAACTATGGCTACACCTTC. This translates into CASSLRLGANYGYTF.